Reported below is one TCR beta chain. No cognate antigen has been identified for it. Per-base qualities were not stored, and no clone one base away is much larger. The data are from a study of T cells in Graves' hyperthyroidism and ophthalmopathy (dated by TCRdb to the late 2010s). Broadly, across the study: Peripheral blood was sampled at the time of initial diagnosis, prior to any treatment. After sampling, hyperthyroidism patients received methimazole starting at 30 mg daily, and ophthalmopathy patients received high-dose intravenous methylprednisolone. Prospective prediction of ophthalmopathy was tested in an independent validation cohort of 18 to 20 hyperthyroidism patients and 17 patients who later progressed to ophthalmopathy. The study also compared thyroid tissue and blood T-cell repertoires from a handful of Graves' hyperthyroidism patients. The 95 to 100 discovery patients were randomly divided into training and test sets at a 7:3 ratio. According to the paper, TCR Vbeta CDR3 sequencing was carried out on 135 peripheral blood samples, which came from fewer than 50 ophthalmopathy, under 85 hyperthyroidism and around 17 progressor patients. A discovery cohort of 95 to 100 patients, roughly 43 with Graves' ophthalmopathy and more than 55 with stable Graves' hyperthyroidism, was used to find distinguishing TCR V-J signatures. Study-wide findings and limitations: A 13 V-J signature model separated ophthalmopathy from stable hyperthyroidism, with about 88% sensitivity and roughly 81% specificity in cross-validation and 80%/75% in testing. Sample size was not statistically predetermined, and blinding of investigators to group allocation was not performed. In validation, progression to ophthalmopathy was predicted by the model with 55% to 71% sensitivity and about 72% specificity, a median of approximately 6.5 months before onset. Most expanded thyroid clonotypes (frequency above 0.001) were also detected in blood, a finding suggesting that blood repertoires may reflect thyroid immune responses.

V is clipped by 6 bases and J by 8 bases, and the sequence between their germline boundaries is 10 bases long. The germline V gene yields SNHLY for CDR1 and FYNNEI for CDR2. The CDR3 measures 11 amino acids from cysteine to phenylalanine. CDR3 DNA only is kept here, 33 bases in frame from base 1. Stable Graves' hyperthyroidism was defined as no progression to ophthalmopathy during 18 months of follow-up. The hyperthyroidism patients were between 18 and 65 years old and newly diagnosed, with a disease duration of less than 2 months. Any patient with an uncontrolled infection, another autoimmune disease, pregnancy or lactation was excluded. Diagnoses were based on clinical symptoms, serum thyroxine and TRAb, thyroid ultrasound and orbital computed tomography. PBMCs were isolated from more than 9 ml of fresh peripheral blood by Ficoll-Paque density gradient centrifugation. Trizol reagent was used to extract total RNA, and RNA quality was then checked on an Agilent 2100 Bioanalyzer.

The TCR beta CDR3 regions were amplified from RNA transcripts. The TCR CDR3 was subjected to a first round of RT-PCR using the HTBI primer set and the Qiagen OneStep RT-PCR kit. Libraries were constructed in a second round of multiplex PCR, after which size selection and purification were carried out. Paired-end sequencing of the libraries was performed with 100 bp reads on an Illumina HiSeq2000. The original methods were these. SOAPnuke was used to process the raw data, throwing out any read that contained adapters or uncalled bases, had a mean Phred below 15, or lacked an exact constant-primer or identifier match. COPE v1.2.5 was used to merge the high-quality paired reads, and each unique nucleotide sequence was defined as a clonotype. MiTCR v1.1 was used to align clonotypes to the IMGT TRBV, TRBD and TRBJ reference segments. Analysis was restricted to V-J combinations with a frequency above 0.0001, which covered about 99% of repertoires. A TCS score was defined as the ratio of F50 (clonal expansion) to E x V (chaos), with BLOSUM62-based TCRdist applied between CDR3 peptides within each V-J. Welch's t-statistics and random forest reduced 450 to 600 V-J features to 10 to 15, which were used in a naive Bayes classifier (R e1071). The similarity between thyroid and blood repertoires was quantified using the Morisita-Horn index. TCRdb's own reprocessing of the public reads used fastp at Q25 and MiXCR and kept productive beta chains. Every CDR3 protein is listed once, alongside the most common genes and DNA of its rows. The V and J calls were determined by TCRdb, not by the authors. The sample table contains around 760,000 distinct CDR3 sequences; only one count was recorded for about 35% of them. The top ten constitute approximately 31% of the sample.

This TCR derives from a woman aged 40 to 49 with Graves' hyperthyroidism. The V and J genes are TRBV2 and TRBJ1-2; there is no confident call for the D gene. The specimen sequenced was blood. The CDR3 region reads CASRPDGGYTF. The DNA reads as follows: TGTGCCAGCAGACCCGACGGGGGCTACACCTTC.